This T cell receptor beta chain was sequenced for a study of blood T cell repertoires in COVID-19. Two consecutive negative NP/OP PCR tests, clearance, or resolved symptoms defined Cohort 3 recovery. This table comes from immunoSEQ multiplex PCR, and its TCRdb copy is limited to in-frame clones, with some not included. Of about 250,000 clones listed, 80% to 90% were seen once; the top ten hold 2% to 3%. Between the trimmed V and J ends, which lost 3 bases and 2 bases, there was a span of 10 bases. Germline V lookup: CDR1 MGHDK, CDR2 SYGVNS. There are 15 residues in the CDR3. This sequence was found in a woman aged 18-30 years who had recovered from COVID-19. The V call is TRBV25-1, the J call TRBJ1-4; the D is unclear. The specimen was PBMCs or T cells enriched from blood (not recorded which). The CDR3 region is CASSERAGTNEKLFF. In nucleotides, the CDR3 is TGTGCCAGCAGTGAGAGGGCGGGGACTAATGAAAAACTGTTTTTT.